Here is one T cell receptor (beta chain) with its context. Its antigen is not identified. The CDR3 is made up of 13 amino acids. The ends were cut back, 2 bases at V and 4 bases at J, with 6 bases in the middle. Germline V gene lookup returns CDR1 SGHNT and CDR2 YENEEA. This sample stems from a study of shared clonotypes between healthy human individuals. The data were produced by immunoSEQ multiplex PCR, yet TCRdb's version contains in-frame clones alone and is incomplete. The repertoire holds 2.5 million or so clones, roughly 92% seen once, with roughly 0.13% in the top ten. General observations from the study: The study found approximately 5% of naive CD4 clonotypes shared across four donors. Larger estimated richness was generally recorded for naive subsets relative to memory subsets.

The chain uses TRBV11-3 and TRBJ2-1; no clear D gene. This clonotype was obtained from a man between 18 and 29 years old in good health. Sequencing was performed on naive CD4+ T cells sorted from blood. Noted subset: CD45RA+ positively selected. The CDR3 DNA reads TGTGCCAGCAGCTTATCCAGGTACAATGAGCAGTTCTTC. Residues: CASSLSRYNEQFF.